Listed below are T cell receptor beta chains from one sample, sequenced in a study of cytomegalovirus exposure and HLA in healthy donors. Clones were read by immunoSEQ multiplex PCR, and TCRdb kept only the in-frame ones, dropping some. The data hold nearly 80,000 clones, with 79% observed a single time. Material: PBMCs. These receptors originate from a woman between 40 and 50 years old in good health and CMV-seropositive. Each CDR3 is given with its conserved first and last residue. Fields, in order: clone size, D gene, V gene, J gene, CDR3 protein, CDR3 DNA. The D gene is left open where the match is weak. A clone size is listed for some rows: how often the clone was seen (once, few, many), or a class if it is expanded.

clone_size: few; d_call: TRBD2; v_call: TRBV6-1; j_call: TRBJ2-1; cdr3_aa: CASRERTSQYNEQFF; cdr3_nt: TGTGCCAGCAGGGAGAGGACTAGCCAATACAATGAGCAGTTCTTC
clone_size: -; d_call: -; v_call: TRBV28; j_call: TRBJ1-1; cdr3_aa: CASSYGQNTEAFF; cdr3_nt: TGTGCCAGCAGTTATGGGCAAAACACTGAAGCTTTCTTT
clone_size: -; d_call: -; v_call: TRBV9; j_call: TRBJ2-1; cdr3_aa: CASSVSGAGSYNEQFF; cdr3_nt: TGTGCCAGCAGCGTATCAGGGGCCGGTTCCTACAATGAGCAGTTCTTC
clone_size: -; d_call: TRBD1; v_call: TRBV2; j_call: TRBJ2-3; cdr3_aa: CASRAQGFKGDTQYF; cdr3_nt: TGTGCCAGCAGGGCACAGGGGTTTAAAGGAGATACGCAGTATTTT
clone_size: few; d_call: TRBD1; v_call: TRBV19; j_call: TRBJ1-1; cdr3_aa: CATRTSGGPEAFF; cdr3_nt: TGTGCCACTCGGACTTCAGGGGGCCCTGAAGCTTTCTTT
clone_size: -; d_call: -; v_call: TRBV30; j_call: TRBJ1-3; cdr3_aa: CAWSEQSLTGNTIYF; cdr3_nt: TGTGCCTGGAGTGAACAGTCCCTTACTGGAAACACCATATATTTT
clone_size: once; d_call: TRBD2; v_call: TRBV9; j_call: TRBJ2-3; cdr3_aa: CASSAGGLGIGGQYF; cdr3_nt: TGTGCCAGCAGCGCTGGGGGACTAGGAATAGGGGGGCAGTATTTT
clone_size: -; d_call: -; v_call: TRBV6-6; j_call: TRBJ2-7; cdr3_aa: CASSGTINTYEQYF; cdr3_nt: TGTGCCAGCAGTGGGACAATCAATACCTACGAGCAGTACTTC
clone_size: -; d_call: -; v_call: TRBV5-8; j_call: TRBJ2-2; cdr3_aa: CASSLVSRVWLNTGELFF; cdr3_nt: TGTGCCAGCAGCTTGGTATCGCGGGTTTGGTTGAACACCGGGGAGCTGTTTTTT
clone_size: -; d_call: -; v_call: TRBV4-1; j_call: TRBJ2-7; cdr3_aa: CASSQGGGDEQYF; cdr3_nt: TGCGCCAGCAGCCAAGGAGGAGGGGACGAGCAGTACTTC
clone_size: -; d_call: TRBD1; v_call: TRBV6-5; j_call: TRBJ1-6; cdr3_aa: CASSRGQGATPLHF; cdr3_nt: TGTGCCAGCAGTCGGGGGCAGGGGGCGACACCCCTCCACTTT
clone_size: few; d_call: -; v_call: TRBV7-9; j_call: TRBJ2-7; cdr3_aa: CASSLQGDEQYF; cdr3_nt: TGTGCCAGCAGCTTACAAGGAGACGAGCAGTACTTC
clone_size: -; d_call: -; v_call: TRBV6-1; j_call: TRBJ2-1; cdr3_aa: CASRDSSYNEQFF; cdr3_nt: TGTGCCAGCAGGGACAGCTCCTACAATGAGCAGTTCTTC
clone_size: few; d_call: TRBD1; v_call: TRBV6-1; j_call: TRBJ1-6; cdr3_aa: CASRLDRASPLHF; cdr3_nt: TGTGCCAGCAGATTGGACAGGGCTTCACCCCTCCACTTT
clone_size: -; d_call: TRBD2; v_call: TRBV7-2; j_call: TRBJ2-5; cdr3_aa: CASSLGGTSGQETQYF; cdr3_nt: TGTGCCAGCAGCTTAGGTGGGACTAGCGGTCAAGAGACCCAGTACTTC
clone_size: -; d_call: TRBD1; v_call: TRBV6-1; j_call: TRBJ2-7; cdr3_aa: CASSGVLRTGVSYEQYF; cdr3_nt: TGTGCCAGCAGTGGGGTGTTGAGGACAGGGGTCTCCTACGAGCAGTACTTC
clone_size: few; d_call: TRBD1; v_call: TRBV19; j_call: TRBJ2-7; cdr3_aa: CASSMTGQYEQYF; cdr3_nt: TGTGCCAGTAGCATGACAGGGCAGTACGAGCAGTACTTC
clone_size: -; d_call: -; v_call: TRBV29-1; j_call: TRBJ2-1; cdr3_aa: CSAGAGVGDEQFF; cdr3_nt: TGCAGCGCAGGGGCGGGAGTGGGAGATGAGCAGTTCTTC
clone_size: -; d_call: TRBD1; v_call: TRBV6-6; j_call: TRBJ2-2; cdr3_aa: CASRGGQGATGELFF; cdr3_nt: TGTGCCAGCAGGGGGGGACAGGGAGCTACCGGGGAGCTGTTTTTT
clone_size: -; d_call: TRBD1; v_call: TRBV6-5; j_call: TRBJ2-5; cdr3_aa: CASIGTEGETQYF; cdr3_nt: TGTGCCAGCATTGGGACAGAGGGAGAGACCCAGTACTTC
clone_size: few; d_call: -; v_call: TRBV14; j_call: TRBJ2-1; cdr3_aa: CASSLGGIGLDNEQFF; cdr3_nt: TGTGCCAGCAGCCTCGGGGGCATAGGACTAGACAATGAGCAGTTCTTC
clone_size: -; d_call: TRBD2; v_call: TRBV6-1; j_call: TRBJ2-7; cdr3_aa: CASSTSSGGTYEQYF; cdr3_nt: TGTGCCAGCAGTACATCAAGCGGGGGCACCTACGAGCAGTACTTC
clone_size: -; d_call: -; v_call: TRBV5-8; j_call: TRBJ2-7; cdr3_aa: CASSPLFGAYEQYF; cdr3_nt: TGTGCCAGCAGCCCACTATTCGGTGCCTACGAGCAGTACTTC